This TCR beta chain was sequenced during a study of control samples from healthy donors and cancer patients. CDR1 and CDR2 (germline): GTSNPN, SVGIG (reference sequence). CDR3 length: 15 residues. Between the trimmed V and J ends, which lost 0 bases and 4 bases, there was a span of 15 bases. TCRdb keeps only in-frame clones here, not all; method: immunoSEQ multiplex PCR. The data contain 90,000 or so clones, roughly 89% of them seen just once; the ten biggest clones take up roughly 7.6%. V is TRBV30 and J is TRBJ1-1; no definite D call. This receptor was identified in an older woman in good health. Source material: blood. CDR3 sequence reads: CAWSVFPGLGTEAFF. As DNA, the CDR3 is TGTGCCTGGAGTGTATTTCCGGGGTTGGGCACTGAAGCTTTCTTT.